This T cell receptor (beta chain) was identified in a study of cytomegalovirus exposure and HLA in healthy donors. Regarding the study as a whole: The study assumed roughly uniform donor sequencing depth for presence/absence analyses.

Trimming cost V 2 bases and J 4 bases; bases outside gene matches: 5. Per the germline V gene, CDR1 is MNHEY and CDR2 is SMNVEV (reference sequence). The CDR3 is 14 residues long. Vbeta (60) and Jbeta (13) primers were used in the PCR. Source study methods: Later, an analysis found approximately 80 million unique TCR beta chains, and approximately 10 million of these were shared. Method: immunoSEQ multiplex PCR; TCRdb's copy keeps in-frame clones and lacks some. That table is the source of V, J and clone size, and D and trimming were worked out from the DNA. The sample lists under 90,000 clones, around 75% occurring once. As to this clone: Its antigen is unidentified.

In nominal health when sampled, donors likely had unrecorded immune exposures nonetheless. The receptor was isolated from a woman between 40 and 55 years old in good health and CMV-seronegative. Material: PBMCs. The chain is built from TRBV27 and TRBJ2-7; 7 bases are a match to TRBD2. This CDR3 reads CASSLGREHYEQYF. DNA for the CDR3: TGTGCCAGCAGTTTAGGGCGGGAGCATTACGAGCAGTACTTC.